These 22 T cell receptor beta chains share one sample of origin, sequenced in a study of Graves' ophthalmopathy and Graves' hyperthyroidism listed by TCRdb under 2018. The sequencer was an Illumina HiSeq 2000. For repertoire sequencing, TCR beta CDR3 regions were amplified from RNA transcripts. The first round of RT-PCR was done with HTBI primers and the Qiagen OneStep RT-PCR kit, and was followed by a second round of multiplex PCR, then size selection and purification. Through fastp at Q25 and MiXCR, TCRdb rebuilt clones from the public reads, retaining in-frame beta chains. Every entry covers one CDR3 protein and lists the most common genes and DNA from its rows. The sample table records 400,000 to 500,000 distinct CDR3 sequences; 20% to 25% of these occur just once. The ten most abundant clones make up 2.5% to 3% of the sample. The source material was peripheral blood. The receptors were gathered from a woman under 30 with stable Graves' hyperthyroidism. Donor details come from another sample of the same person, matched by shared clones.

The rearrangement uses TRBV27 and TRBJ2-7, with 9 bases identical to TRBD2. Germline trimming cut 9 bases from V and 1 base from J; bases unmatched to any gene: 7. This CDR3 has 14 amino acids. CDR1 is MNHEY, CDR2 SMNVEV, per germline (reference sequence). CDR3 region: CASNPLAGSYEQYF. DNA for the CDR3: TGTGCCAGTAATCCTCTAGCGGGGTCCTACGAGCAGTACTTC.

At least ten counts were recorded for this clonotype. The CDR3 loop is CAWSVGASYNSPLHF. In nucleotides, the CDR3 is TGTGCCTGGAGTGTCGGAGCCTCCTATAATTCACCCCTCCACTTT. This chain joins TRBV30 and TRBJ1-6; D remains ambiguous. V was cut by 0 bases and J by 0 bases, with 6 bases left in between. CDR1 is GTSNPN and CDR2 is SVGIG in the germline V gene (reference sequence). This CDR3 contains 15 residues.

The chain joins TRBV12-3 or TRBV12-4 to TRBJ1-2; D not resolved. With 2 bases removed from V and 6 bases from J, the gap between germline ends came to 16 bases. This CDR3 spans 15 amino acids. CDR3 region: CASSLTPGRVDGYTF. CDR3 sequence (DNA): TGTGCCAGCAGTTTAACTCCGGGGAGGGTCGATGGCTACACCTTC.

This clonotype was recorded at least ten times. The chain carries TRBV11-2 and TRBJ1-3; D remains unclear. V shed 2 bases and J shed 0 bases, with 8 bases lying between them. Germline lookup yields CDR1 SGHAT and CDR2 FQNNGV. This CDR3 is built from 15 residues. The CDR3 nucleotides read TGTGCCAGCAGCTTAAGTGCCTACTCTGGAAACACCATATATTTT. It yields the protein CASSLSAYSGNTIYF.

There are a few counts of this clonotype. A much larger clone lies one base from this, so it may be a read error. The chain employs TRBV15 and TRBJ2-7, with TRBD2 matching 10 bases. CDR3 length: 16 residues. Germline loops: CDR1 LNHNV, CDR2 YYDKDF (reference sequence). After removal of 0 bases from V and 6 bases from J, the junction contained 8 bases not matched to a gene. The CDR3 DNA reads as TGTGCCACCAGCAGAGATTGGGGTAGCGGGAGGATCGAGCAGTACTTC. Translation gives CATSRDWGSGRIEQYF.

Ten or more counts support this clonotype. The gene calls are TRBV20-1 and TRBJ2-7; 8 nucleotides line up with TRBD2. Germline lookup yields CDR1 DFQATT and CDR2 SNEGSKA (reference sequence). This CDR3 region has 13 residues. Trimming removed 5 bases from V and 0 bases from J; junction bases left unmatched: 3. This CDR3 is CSASSGSSYEQYF. In DNA form, the CDR3 reads TGCAGTGCTTCGAGCGGGAGCTCCTACGAGCAGTACTTC.

To note about this clonotype: A much larger clone is a single base away; this may be a read error. This CDR3 reads CASSSGTRIYEQYF. CDR3 nucleotide sequence: TGTGCCAGCAGCTCCGGGACTAGAATCTACGAGCAGTACTTC. The chain joins TRBV7-9 to TRBJ2-7; TRBD2 aligns across 8 bases. Germline V gene data show CDR1 as SEHNR and CDR2 as FQNEAQ (reference sequence). V lost 4 bases to trimming and J lost 3 bases; unmatched junction nucleotides: 5. The CDR3 is made up of 14 amino acids.

There are many counts of this clonotype. CDR3: CASSGEWAETQYF. CDR3 sequence (DNA): TGTGCCAGCAGCGGGGAATGGGCAGAGACCCAGTACTTC. The chain uses TRBV27 and TRBJ2-5, with a weak D call TRBD2 (5 bases). Looked up from germline, CDR1 is MNHEY and CDR2 is SMNVEV (reference sequence). Trimming took off 6 bases at V and 4 bases at J, with 12 bases between the two ends. The CDR3 is 13 residues long.

The sample holds one count of this clonotype. The V gene is TRBV12-3 or TRBV12-4, the J gene TRBJ1-2; 9 nucleotides line up with TRBD1. The CDR3 is 15 residues long. The J segment lost 4 bases and the V segment lost 1 base, leaving 4 bases of the junction unmatched. CDR3 sequence reads: CASSLETGGFYGYTF. For the CDR3, the DNA is TGTGCCAGCAGTTTAGAGACAGGGGGTTTCTATGGCTACACCTTC.

This chain links TRBV29-1 with TRBJ2-7, with 13 bases aligning to TRBD2. V lost 2 bases and J lost 2; bases outside the gene matches: 6. The CDR3 has 16 amino acids. Germline V lookup: CDR1 SQVTM, CDR2 ANQGSEA. CDR3 nucleotide sequence: TGCAGCGTTGAAAGTGGACTAGCGGGAGTCCCCTACGAGCAGTACTTC. Protein product: CSVESGLAGVPYEQYF.

This clonotype was detected ten times or more. The V gene is TRBV18, the J gene TRBJ1-2; TRBD1 is a possible D gene (5 bases). V was trimmed by 2 bases and J by 8 bases, leaving 24 bases between them. The V gene's germline CDR1 is KGHSH and CDR2 LQKENI. The CDR3 length is 17 residues. The CDR3 here is CASSPSGGRNTVNGYTF. The CDR3 DNA is TGTGCCAGCTCACCAAGCGGGGGGAGAAATACCGTGAACGGCTACACCTTC. Drawing the rest from reference TRBV18 and TRBJ1-2, the complete variable domain is NAGVMQNPRHLVRRRGQEARLRCSPMKGHSHVYWYRQLPEEGLKFMVYLQKENIIDESGMPKERFSAEFPKEGPSILRIQQVVRGDSAAYFCASSPSGGRNTVNGYTFGSGTRLTVV.

This clonotype was seen repeatedly, ten times or more. V usage is TRBV25-1 and J usage is TRBJ2-7, with 7 bases aligning to TRBD1. The CDR3 length is 14 residues. Looked up from germline, CDR1 is MGHDK and CDR2 is SYGVNS. Unmatched junction bases numbered 8, after V lost 5 bases and J lost 4 bases. The CDR3 sequence is CASSKPGQSYEQYF. The CDR3 nucleotides read TGTGCCAGCAGTAAGCCGGGACAGTCGTACGAGCAGTACTTC.

This clonotype was picked up one time. V and J are TRBV28 and TRBJ2-7, with TRBD1 matching 8 bases. Germline CDR1 reads MDHEN; CDR2 reads SYDVKM. The junction had 4 bases not matched to a gene; V was cut back by 5 bases and J by 1 base. The CDR3 loop spans 14 amino acids. This CDR3 is CASSVRQGSYEQYF. CDR3 in DNA: TGTGCCAGCAGTGTCAGACAGGGGTCCTACGAGCAGTACTTC.

This clonotype was counted ten times or more. The chain uses TRBV19 and TRBJ2-5; 9 bases are a match to TRBD1. This CDR3 spans 15 amino acids. Germline V lookup: CDR1 LNHDA, CDR2 SQIVND (reference sequence). The V and J ends lost 3 bases and 1 base, in that order; junction bases with no gene match: 3. The CDR3 loop is CASSIGQGTQETQYF. In nucleotides, the CDR3 is TGTGCCAGTAGTATCGGACAGGGGACCCAAGAGACCCAGTACTTC. Full variable domain (remainder filled in from reference TRBV19 and TRBJ2-5): DGGITQSPKYLFRKEGQNVTLSCEQNLNHDAMYWYRQDPGQGLRLIYYSQIVNDFQKGDIAEGYSVSREKKESFPLTVTSAQKNPTAFYLCASSIGQGTQETQYFGPGTRLLVL.

The chain employs TRBV30 and TRBJ2-2, with 7 positions matching TRBD1. The CDR3 consists of 15 residues. The germline V gene has CDR1 GTSNPN and CDR2 SVGIG (reference sequence). With 1 base clipped from V and 8 bases from J, the junction kept 10 bases outside the gene matches. The CDR3 DNA sequence: TGTGCCTGGAGTGCTAGGACAGGCCAAGGGGGGGAGCTGTTTTTT. This codes for CAWSARTGQGGELFF.

The J gene is TRBJ1-1, the V gene TRBV5-1; D unclear. Germline V gene data show CDR1 as SGHRS and CDR2 as YFSETQ. The CDR3 sequence is 14 residues long. V was shortened by 0 bases and J by 2 bases, with 8 bases between the two germline ends. CDR3 amino acids: CASSLAQPNTEAFF. In nucleotides, the CDR3 is TGCGCCAGCAGCTTGGCCCAACCTAACACTGAAGCTTTCTTT.

This clonotype has ten or more counts. The chain joins TRBV28 to TRBJ1-2; no clear D. From germline, CDR1 is MDHEN and CDR2 SYDVKM. Trimming pared 5 bases from V and 3 bases from J, leaving 22 bases between. The CDR3 spans 17 residues. As DNA, the CDR3 is TGTGCCAGCAGTCCCCGGGTAGGGTCGAAACGATACTATGGCTACACCTTC. Translating gives CASSPRVGSKRYYGYTF.

This clonotype was detected many times. The chain carries TRBV12-3 or TRBV12-4 and TRBJ2-7; tentative D call: TRBD2 (6 bases). Between the trimmed V and J ends, which lost 3 bases and 2 bases, there was a span of 17 bases. The CDR3 is made up of 16 amino acids. The DNA for the CDR3 is TGTGCCAGCAGTTTTGGGCGCGGGATGAGCGCCTACGAGCAGTACTTC. Its protein is CASSFGRGMSAYEQYF.

Turning to this clonotype: The junction does not match germline at one end; this may be a read error. The rearrangement joins TRBV12-3 or TRBV12-4 to TRBJ1-2; 7 bases are a match to TRBD1. The CDR3 consists of 17 residues. DNA for the CDR3: TGTGCCAGCAGCCCGAATTTAGGACAGGACATCAGCTATAGCTACACCTTC. Protein product: CASSPNLGQDISYSYTF.

This clonotype was found many times. V usage is TRBV28 and J usage is TRBJ1-5; D gene uncertain. Trimming removed 10 bases at V and 0 bases at J, with 10 bases between. Per germline, CDR1 MDHEN and CDR2 SYDVKM. The CDR3 is made up of 13 amino acids. Here the CDR3 reads CATARDSNQPQHF. The CDR3, as DNA: TGTGCCACCGCGCGAGATAGCAATCAGCCCCAGCATTTT.

This clonotype has ten or more counts. The rearrangement joins TRBV28 to TRBJ2-7; possibly TRBD2 for D (6 bases). The V gene's germline CDR1 is MDHEN and CDR2 SYDVKM. Trimming took off 7 bases at V and 3 bases at J, with 16 bases between the two ends. The CDR3 runs to 14 residues. Here the CDR3 reads CASIGAGRNYEQYF. In DNA, the CDR3 is TGTGCCAGCATTGGGGCGGGACGGAACTACGAGCAGTACTTC.

This clonotype was seen ten or more times. The gene calls are TRBV9 and TRBJ2-5; tentative D call: TRBD2 (6 bases). Trimming pared 5 bases from V and 2 bases from J, leaving 10 bases between. Germline V gene lookup returns CDR1 SGDLS and CDR2 YYNGEE. This CDR3 region has 13 residues. CDR3 DNA sequence: TGTGCCAGCAGGGGACTGTCTCAAGAGACCCAGTACTTC. This sequence encodes CASRGLSQETQYF.